These 31 T cell receptor beta chains originate from one sample sequenced in a study of blood T cell repertoires in COVID-19. Sequenced by immunoSEQ multiplex PCR; TCRdb stores in-frame clones only, minus some. The sample lists 250,000 to 300,000 clones; around 90% were seen once. Sequenced sample: PBMCs or T cells enriched from blood (not recorded which). The source of these receptors is a woman aged 40 to 50 who had recovered from COVID-19.

A single count supports this clone. The chain joins TRBV10-2 to TRBJ2-1, with a weak D call TRBD2 (5 bases). Germline CDR1 is WSHSY and CDR2 is SAAADI. V was clipped by 3 bases and J by 7 bases, with 16 bases between them. This CDR3 is built from 15 residues. Here the CDR3 reads CASSERMEDGNEQFF. CDR3 sequence (DNA): TGCGCCAGCAGTGAACGGATGGAGGACGGGAATGAGCAGTTCTTC.

This CDR3 reads CASSRGWTYNSPLHF. CDR3 DNA: TGCGCCAGCAGCCGAGGTTGGACCTATAATTCACCCCTCCACTTT. This chain uses TRBV5-1 with TRBJ1-6, with D hard to call. V was cut by 4 bases and J by 2 bases, with 10 bases left in between. Looked up from germline, CDR1 is SGHRS and CDR2 is YFSETQ. The CDR3 length is 15 residues.

V gene TRBV6-1 combines with J gene TRBJ2-6; 8 positions agree with TRBD2. CDR1 and CDR2 from the germline V gene are MNHNS and SASEGT. The length of the CDR3 is 16 residues. With V trimmed by 2 bases and J by 0 bases, 0 bases remained unmatched. This CDR3 reads CASSERGGSGANVLTF. For the CDR3, the DNA is TGTGCCAGCAGTGAACGGGGGGGCTCTGGGGCCAACGTCCTGACTTTC.

This rearrangement joins TRBV19 to TRBJ1-5, with D tentatively TRBD1 (6 bases). CDR3 length equals 14 residues. V was clipped by 10 bases and J by 5 bases, with 18 bases between them. Germline V gene lookup returns CDR1 LNHDA and CDR2 SQIVND (reference sequence). The CDR3 nucleotides read TGTGCCACGCGGGGGGCGTTCGGGGATCAGCCCCAGCATTTT. Translating it yields CATRGAFGDQPQHF.

The V call is TRBV4-2, the J call TRBJ2-1; maybe TRBD2 (6 bases). The CDR3 spans 16 residues. Deletions cut 4 bases from V and 0 bases from J, with 13 bases between. Germline lookup yields CDR1 LGHNA and CDR2 YNFKEQ. CDR3 loop: CASSRGLHSSYNEQFF. CDR3 in DNA: TGTGCCAGCAGCCGGGGACTCCATAGCTCCTACAATGAGCAGTTCTTC.

This rearrangement joins TRBV19 to TRBJ2-1; D possibly corresponds to TRBD1 (6 bases). Trimming took 4 bases from V and 4 from J, leaving 8 bases between them. The germline V gene has CDR1 LNHDA and CDR2 SQIVND (reference sequence). The CDR3 totals 13 residues. CDR3 coding DNA: TGTGCCAGTAGTACACAGGGTTACAATGAGCAGTTCTTC. Protein product: CASSTQGYNEQFF.

The rearrangement links TRBV6-5 to TRBJ1-4; no reliable D call. In germline, CDR1 is MNHEY, CDR2 SVGAGI. The CDR3 extends over 13 amino acids. The V end was cut by 5 bases, the J end by 0 bases, with 4 bases between. The CDR3 DNA reads TGTGCCAGCAGTCCAGCAACTAATGAAAAACTGTTTTTT. Its translation: CASSPATNEKLFF.

The V call is TRBV27, the J call TRBJ1-5; D not resolved. Trimming pared 5 bases from V and 4 bases from J, leaving 15 bases between. This CDR3 spans 15 amino acids. Germline lookup yields CDR1 MNHEY and CDR2 SMNVEV (reference sequence). The CDR3 bases are TGTGCCAGCAGTCCTTTTTCCCTTCCGAATCAGCCCCAGCATTTT. It codes for CASSPFSLPNQPQHF.

The rearrangement joins TRBV19 to TRBJ2-6; tentatively, D is TRBD1 (6 bases). The CDR3 runs 17 residues. Germline CDR1 and CDR2: LNHDA and SQIVND (reference sequence). Trimming removed 7 bases from V and 1 base from J, with 17 bases in between. CDR3 sequence: CASTGALDHSGANVLTF. The CDR3, as DNA: TGTGCCAGTACAGGGGCCTTAGACCATTCTGGGGCCAACGTCCTGACTTTC.

This clone was found once. V usage is TRBV7-8 and J usage is TRBJ1-1, with TRBD1 matching 7 bases. Germline CDR1 is SGHVS and CDR2 is FQNEAQ. V was clipped by 1 base and J by 4 bases; unmatched bases: 6. The CDR3 is 15 amino acids. The CDR3 DNA is TGTGCCAGCAGCTTAGAAGGGCAGGGGGGCACTGAAGCTTTCTTT. Translating gives CASSLEGQGGTEAFF.

The chain carries TRBV19 and TRBJ1-5; 10 nucleotides match TRBD1. V was clipped by 7 bases and J by 4 bases; unmatched bases: 7. The CDR3 contains 15 residues. The germline gives CDR1 LNHDA, CDR2 SQIVND (reference sequence). CDR3 region: CASTMRDRGNQPQHF. DNA of the CDR3: TGTGCCAGTACCATGAGGGACAGGGGTAATCAGCCCCAGCATTTT.

CDR3 DNA: TGTGCCAGTAGTACCCTAGCCCTCCAAGAGACCCAGTACTTC. It yields the protein CASSTLALQETQYF. The chain links TRBV19 to TRBJ2-5; D is perhaps TRBD2 (5 bases). The germline V gene has CDR1 LNHDA and CDR2 SQIVND (reference sequence). Trimming shortened V by 4 bases and J by 1 base, and 10 bases separated the two germline ends. This CDR3 is 14 amino acids long.

The rearrangement joins TRBV7-3 to TRBJ2-1, with D possibly being TRBD1 (6 bases). Germline loops: CDR1 SGHTA, CDR2 FQGTGA. V lost 5 bases, J lost 3 bases, and 20 bases lay in between. The CDR3 runs to 17 residues. The CDR3 sequence is CASSPQWGRTDYNEQFF. CDR3 nucleotide sequence: TGTGCCAGCAGCCCTCAATGGGGAAGGACAGACTACAATGAGCAGTTCTTC.

This rearrangement joins TRBV6-2 or TRBV6-3 to TRBJ1-1, with 7 bases aligning to TRBD1. In germline, CDR1 is MNHEY, CDR2 SVGEGT. Losses at the gene ends were 6 bases for V and 4 bases for J; bases not matched to a gene: 8. This CDR3 has 14 residues. CDR3 coding DNA: TGTGCCAGCAGGTACACTACAGGGGTCACTGAAGCTTTCTTT. This translates into CASRYTTGVTEAFF.

V and J are TRBV4-2 and TRBJ2-5; D is perhaps TRBD1 (6 bases). Germline CDR1 reads LGHNA; CDR2 reads YNFKEQ. The V and J ends lost 4 bases and 5 bases respectively, with 17 bases between them. This CDR3 has 15 amino acids. The CDR3 coding sequence is TGTGCCAGCAGCCCCGCCGGACAGTTAGGGGAGACCCAGTACTTC. Encoded protein: CASSPAGQLGETQYF.

The V call is TRBV2, the J call TRBJ1-4; 7 bases are shared with TRBD1. Germline V lookup: CDR1 SNHLY, CDR2 FYNNEI. With 6 bases clipped from V and 0 bases from J, the junction kept 4 bases outside the gene matches. CDR3 length: 15 amino acids. For the CDR3, the DNA is TGTGCCAGCAGATCACAGGGGTCAACTAATGAAAAACTGTTTTTT. Its translation: CASRSQGSTNEKLFF.

CDR3 sequence (DNA): TGTGCCAGCAGCGACGGACAGAGCCTGTCCTACTATGGCTACACCTTC. This translates into CASSDGQSLSYYGYTF. The chain couples TRBV5-6 to TRBJ1-2, with a tentative D call TRBD1 (6 bases). Trimming left V 4 bases short and J 3 bases short, with 19 bases between. The CDR3 has 16 residues. Germline V lookup: CDR1 SGHDT, CDR2 YYEEEE.

This rearrangement joins TRBV30 to TRBJ2-7, with TRBD2 matching over 8 bases. Germline trimming cut 6 bases from V and 2 bases from J; bases unmatched to any gene: 6. Germline V gene sequence: CDR1 GTSNPN, CDR2 SVGIG (reference sequence). This CDR3 is 13 amino acids long. The CDR3 DNA sequence: TGTGCCTGCTGCGGGAGGCTAACCTACGAGCAGTACTTC. It specifies CACCGRLTYEQYF.

The rearrangement links TRBV6-1 to TRBJ2-5, with 9 bases matching TRBD2. Germline assignment: CDR1 MNHNS and CDR2 SASEGT. Trimming cost V 4 bases and J 1 base; bases outside gene matches: 7. The CDR3 is 16 residues long. CDR3 nucleotide sequence: TGTGCCAGCAGTGCGGAGCGGGGGGTCTCCCAAGAGACCCAGTACTTC. This codes for CASSAERGVSQETQYF.

The genes are TRBV25-1 and TRBJ1-1; D is possibly TRBD1 (6 bases). Germline V CDR1 and CDR2: MGHDK, SYGVNS. This CDR3 is 11 amino acids long. Trimming removed 5 bases at V and 11 bases at J, with 12 bases between. CDR3 sequence: CASSMGAGAFF. The CDR3 DNA reads TGTGCCAGCAGTATGGGGGCTGGGGCTTTCTTT.

The chain couples TRBV7-2 to TRBJ2-1; 9 bases align to TRBD2. The CDR3 runs to 15 residues. V shed 3 bases and J 5 bases; nucleotides not matched to a gene: 5. Germline CDR1 is SGHTA and CDR2 is FQGNSA. DNA for the CDR3: TGTGCCAGCAGCTTGTTGGGCGGGAGGGACAATGAGCAGTTCTTC. It is translated as CASSLLGGRDNEQFF. Drawing the rest from reference TRBV7-2 and TRBJ2-1, the complete variable domain is GAGVSQSPSNKVTEKGKDVELRCDPISGHTALYWYRQSLGQGLEFLIYFQGNSAPDKSGLPSDRFSAERTGGSVSTLTIQRTQQEDSAVYLCASSLLGGRDNEQFFGPGTRLTVL.

This clone occurred once. The V gene is TRBV10-3, the J gene TRBJ1-2; D is possibly TRBD1 (5 bases). The V and J ends lost 6 bases and 10 bases respectively, with 12 bases between them. Germline lookup yields CDR1 ENHRY and CDR2 SYGVKD. This CDR3 has 11 residues. CDR3 in amino acids: CAIRRDGPYTF. The CDR3 DNA sequence: TGTGCCATCAGGCGGGACGGGCCCTACACCTTC.

V is TRBV29-1 and J is TRBJ1-2; 7 bases agree with TRBD1. J lost 8 bases, V lost 2 bases, and 8 bases had no gene match. The CDR3 extends over 13 amino acids. Germline V gene sequence: CDR1 SQVTM, CDR2 ANQGSEA. The CDR3 here is CSVEKVAGGGYTF. The DNA of the CDR3 is TGCAGCGTTGAAAAGGTGGCAGGGGGAGGCTACACCTTC.

The rearrangement uses TRBV6-1 and TRBJ1-1; D is unclear. The V and J ends lost 1 base and 9 bases respectively, with 12 bases between them. Germline V gene sequence: CDR1 MNHNS, CDR2 SASEGT. The CDR3 sequence is 13 residues long. The CDR3 loop reads CASSEGYEQQAFF. The CDR3 DNA reads as TGTGCCAGCAGTGAAGGTTATGAGCAACAAGCTTTCTTT.

V and J are TRBV19 and TRBJ1-5; D uncertain. Germline loops: CDR1 LNHDA, CDR2 SQIVND (reference sequence). This CDR3 has 12 residues. Trimming took off 6 bases at V and 12 bases at J, with 15 bases between the two ends. In nucleotides, the CDR3 is TGTGCCAGTAGCCCCACATCGACTATCCAGCATTTT. It codes for CASSPTSTIQHF.

At least ten counts were recorded for this clone. The chain employs TRBV7-2 and TRBJ2-3, with a weak D call TRBD2 (5 bases). Deletions cut 5 bases from V and 1 base from J, with 7 bases between. Germline V CDR1 and CDR2: SGHTA, FQGNSA. CDR3 length: 13 residues. The CDR3 DNA sequence: TGTGCCAGCAGCGGGAGTCGCACAGATACGCAGTATTTT. Encoded protein: CASSGSRTDTQYF.

This clone occurred once. V gene TRBV5-1 combines with J gene TRBJ2-7, with a possible D match to TRBD1 (6 bases). The CDR3 is 12 amino acids. From germline, CDR1 is SGHRS and CDR2 YFSETQ. The V gene lost 0 bases and the J gene lost 8 bases, with 9 bases spanning the gap. CDR3 sequence: CASSLDRDKQYF. The DNA for the CDR3 is TGCGCCAGCAGCTTGGACAGGGACAAGCAGTACTTC.

This clone was recorded once. Here the CDR3 DNA reads TGTGCCAGCAGCTTAACAGGGTACGAGCAGTACTTC. Amino acids: CASSLTGYEQYF. This sequence joins TRBV7-9 and TRBJ2-7, with a possible D match to TRBD1 (6 bases). The CDR3 contains 12 residues. CDR1 SEHNR and CDR2 FQNEAQ come from the germline V gene (reference sequence). V was pared by 2 bases and J by 4 bases, with 6 bases between.

V gene TRBV3-1 (or the pseudogene TRBV3-2) combines with J gene TRBJ1-6; D is unresolved. V was cut by 1 base and J by 6 bases, with 7 bases left in between. CDR1 is LGHDT and CDR2 is YNNKEL in the germline V gene (reference sequence). The CDR3 has 14 residues. This chain's CDR3 is CASSQGTSNSPLHF. The CDR3 region has the DNA TGTGCCAGCAGCCAAGGAACATCTAATTCACCCCTCCACTTT.

The chain carries TRBV21-1 and TRBJ2-1; the D call of TRBD1 is as the table states it, not checked on the DNA. TRBV21-1 is a pseudogene locus. This CDR3 comprises 13 residues. CDR3 amino acids: CASSTRQGGEQFF. As DNA, the CDR3 is TGTGCCAGCAGCACGCGACAGGGTGGTGAGCAGTTCTTC.

CDR3: CASSSWAGQPQHF. Here the CDR3 DNA reads TGCGCCAGCAGCTCGTGGGCCGGCCAGCCCCAGCATTTT. V gene TRBV5-1 combines with J gene TRBJ1-5, with D uncertain. Trimming cost V 3 bases and J 7 bases, with 11 bases left between them. CDR3 length: 13 amino acids. Looked up from germline, CDR1 is SGHRS and CDR2 is YFSETQ.